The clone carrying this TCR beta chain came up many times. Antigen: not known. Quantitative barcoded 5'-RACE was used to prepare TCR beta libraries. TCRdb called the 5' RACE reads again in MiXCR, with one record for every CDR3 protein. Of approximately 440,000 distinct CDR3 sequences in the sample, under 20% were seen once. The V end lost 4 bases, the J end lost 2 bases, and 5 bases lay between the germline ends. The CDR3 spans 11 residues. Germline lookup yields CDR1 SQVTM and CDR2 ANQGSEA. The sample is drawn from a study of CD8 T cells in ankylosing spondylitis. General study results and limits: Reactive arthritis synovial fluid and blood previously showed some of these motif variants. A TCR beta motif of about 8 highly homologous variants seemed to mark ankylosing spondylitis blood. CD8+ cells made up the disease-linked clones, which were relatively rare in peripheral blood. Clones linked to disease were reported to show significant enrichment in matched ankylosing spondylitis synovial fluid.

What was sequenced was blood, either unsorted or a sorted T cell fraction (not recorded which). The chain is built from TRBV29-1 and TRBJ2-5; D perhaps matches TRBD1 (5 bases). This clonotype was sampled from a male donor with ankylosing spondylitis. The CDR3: CSVGQQETQYF. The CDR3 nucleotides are TGCAGCGTTGGACAGCAAGAGACCCAGTACTTC.